This T cell receptor beta chain derives from a study of blood T cell repertoires in COVID-19. Germline V gene sequence: CDR1 SGHRS, CDR2 YFSETQ. This CDR3 spans 15 amino acids. After removal of 1 base from V and 2 bases from J, the junction contained 1 base not matched to a gene. In the original analysis: Quantification of nucleated cells was approximated via reference gene primer amplification. Libraries were prepared by immunoSEQ multiplex PCR; TCRdb keeps only in-frame clonotypes and omits some of them. The V and J calls and the clone size are those of that table, but D and trimming were determined from the DNA. The table shows fewer than 500,000 clones, with around 90% occurring only once.

The gene calls are TRBV5-1 and TRBJ2-7; 12 bases agree with TRBD2. The sequence was collected from a man aged 18 to 29 with COVID-19, enrolled during active disease. Sequenced material: peripheral blood. The CDR3 DNA reads as TGCGCCAGCAGCTTGAGGACTAGCGGGGCCTACGAGCAGTACTTC. Translated: CASSLRTSGAYEQYF.